This T cell receptor beta chain was sequenced in a study of tissue T cells after allogeneic stem cell transplantation. The table came from immunoSEQ multiplex PCR; TCRdb's copy has only in-frame clones and leaves some out. The table includes roughly 570 clones, 84% detected once. The sequencing here drew on liver tissue, taken at autopsy. The TCR originated in a male patient aged 40 to 70 with steroid-refractory graft-versus-host disease after an allogeneic stem cell transplant. The T cells may partly be graft donor cells.

CDR3: CASSVSGGAGDTQYF. The CDR3 coding sequence is TGTGCCAGCAGCGTTAGCGGGGGGGCCGGAGATACGCAGTATTTT. The chain has TRBV9 and TRBJ2-3; 11 bases align to TRBD2. The germline CDR1 and CDR2 sequences are SGDLS and YYNGEE. Losses at the gene ends were 2 bases for V and 5 bases for J; bases not matched to a gene: 4. The CDR3 is made up of 15 amino acids. Together with reference TRBV9 and TRBJ2-3, the CDR3 gives the full variable domain: DSGVTQTPKHLITATGQRVTLRCSPRSGDLSVYWYQQSLDQGLQFLIQYYNGEERAKGNILERFSAQQFPDLHSELNLSSLELGDSALYFCASSVSGGAGDTQYFGPGTRLTVL.